The entry that follows covers one T cell receptor beta chain sequence. The source of the sample is a study of shared clonotypes between healthy human individuals. Profiling relied on immunoSEQ multiplex PCR, and the TCRdb table lists in-frame clones only, not all of them. The data show a few million clones, approximately 90% seen once. The TCR originated in a man younger than 35 in good health. Sequencing was done on a sample of naive CD4+ T cells sorted from blood. The sample's subset: CD45RA+ positively selected.

DNA for the CDR3: TGTGCCAGCAGTTTGGACAGCAGCTCTGGGGCCAACGTCCTGACTTTC. This codes for CASSLDSSSGANVLTF. The chain has TRBV28 and TRBJ2-6; D is possibly TRBD1 (6 bases). The CDR3 length is 16 residues. Trimming took off 3 bases at V and 0 bases at J, with 9 bases between the two ends. Germline CDR1 MDHEN, CDR2 SYDVKM.